These 15 T cell receptor beta chains came from one sample sequenced in a study of somatic mutations in cytotoxic T cells in rheumatoid arthritis. Produced via immunoSEQ multiplex PCR; TCRdb's table is partial and in-frame only. This table holds more than 7,500 clones, 75% to 80% found once. The sample comprised CD8+ T cells sorted from blood. The receptors shown here come from an adult with rheumatoid arthritis.

V usage is TRBV11-1 and J usage is TRBJ2-5; TRBD2 is a possible D gene (7 bases). Deletions cut 5 bases from V and 5 bases from J, with 30 bases between. There are 19 residues in the CDR3. Germline V gene data show CDR1 as SGHAT and CDR2 as FQDESV (reference sequence). CDR3 nucleotide sequence: TGTGCCAGCAGCCTCAGGGGAGGGATTCGTCCGCCGAACTTGGAGACCCAGTACTTC. It translates to CASSLRGGIRPPNLETQYF. The whole variable domain, remainder taken from reference TRBV11-1 and TRBJ2-5, is EAEVAQSPRYKITEKSQAVAFWCDPISGHATLYWYRQILGQGPELLVQFQDESVVDDSQLPKDRFSAERLKGVDSTLKIQPAELGDSAMYLCASSLRGGIRPPNLETQYFGPGTRLLVL.

Concerning this clone itself: At one end the junction does not follow the germline gene, possibly because of a read error. The rearrangement joins TRBV7-9 to TRBJ1-2; the D gene is possibly TRBD1 (6 bases). The germline gives CDR1 SEHNR, CDR2 FQNEAQ (reference sequence). The CDR3 spans 15 residues. The CDR3 loop is CASSLALDSDYGHTF. CDR3 in DNA: TGTGCCAGCAGCTTAGCATTGGACAGCGACTATGGCCACACCTTC.

V gene TRBV6-5 combines with J gene TRBJ2-2, with D unresolved. The CDR3 sequence is 12 residues long. CDR1 and CDR2 (germline): MNHEY, SVGAGI. Trimming removed 5 bases from V and 5 bases from J, with 6 bases in between. The chain's CDR3 is CASSAGTGELFF. The CDR3 DNA is TGTGCCAGCAGTGCAGGAACCGGGGAGCTGTTTTTT.

The V and J genes are TRBV5-1 and TRBJ1-5, with unresolved D. CDR1 SGHRS and CDR2 YFSETQ come from the germline V gene. The CDR3 spans 13 residues. Trimming stripped 0 bases from V and 4 bases from J, with 5 bases between. CDR3 DNA: TGCGCCAGCAGCTTGGGATGGAATCAGCCCCAGCATTTT. Encoded protein: CASSLGWNQPQHF.

V is TRBV29-1 and J is TRBJ2-7; 13 bases map to TRBD2. The CDR3 loop spans 13 amino acids. The germline CDR1 and CDR2 sequences are SQVTM and ANQGSEA. The junction had 2 bases not matched to a gene; V was cut back by 7 bases and J by 2 bases. CDR3 sequence reads: CSAGLAGAYEQYF. The CDR3, as DNA: TGCAGCGCCGGACTAGCGGGAGCCTACGAGCAGTACTTC.

CDR3 nucleotides: TGTGCCAGCAGTTTGGTTCCGGGACAGAGCACAGATACGCAGTATTTT. The encoded protein is CASSLVPGQSTDTQYF. This chain joins TRBV6-5 and TRBJ2-3, with TRBD1 identical over 7 bases. Germline V gene data show CDR1 as MNHEY and CDR2 as SVGAGI. The CDR3 loop spans 16 amino acids. Trimming took 4 bases from V and 0 from J; bases not matched to a gene: 7.

The chain recombines TRBV2 with TRBJ2-3; D call uncertain. Germline CDR1 reads SNHLY; CDR2 reads FYNNEI. Between the trimmed V and J ends, which lost 4 bases and 7 bases, there was a span of 3 bases. The CDR3 is made up of 10 amino acids. The CDR3 sequence is CASSGHTQYF. The CDR3 DNA is TGTGCCAGCAGTGGTCATACGCAGTATTTT.

By sample share, this clone is medium-sized (0.01 to 0.1%). The chain couples TRBV4-1 to TRBJ2-7; TRBD1 agrees at 10 bases. V lost 3 bases and J lost 9; bases outside the gene matches: 8. Germline CDR1 MGHRA, CDR2 YSYEKL. The CDR3 has 14 residues. CDR3 DNA sequence: TGCGCCAGCAGCCAGGGGGACAGGGGAGGTAGGCAGTACTTC. Translation: CASSQGDRGGRQYF.

The chain is built from TRBV11-2 and TRBJ1-2, with 8 positions matching TRBD1. Germline-derived CDR1 and CDR2 are SGHAT and FQNNGV. J gave up 8 bases and V 1 base, and 12 bases lay outside the gene matches. There are 16 residues in the CDR3. CDR3 sequence reads: CASSLGGTGPYSGYTF. CDR3 coding DNA: TGTGCCAGCAGCTTAGGGGGGACAGGCCCCTATTCCGGCTACACCTTC.

V and J are TRBV4-2 and TRBJ2-2, with D unresolved. V was clipped by 4 bases and J by 1 base, with 4 bases between them. The CDR3 has 13 amino acids. The germline gives CDR1 LGHNA, CDR2 YNFKEQ. The CDR3 here is CASSPGNTGELFF. As DNA, the CDR3 is TGTGCCAGCAGCCCGGGGAACACCGGGGAGCTGTTTTTT.

The chain carries TRBV10-2 and TRBJ2-1, with 10 bases fitting TRBD2. The V gene's germline CDR1 is WSHSY and CDR2 SAAADI. The V gene end was trimmed by 8 bases and the J gene end by 10 bases; junction bases not matched to a gene: 11. The CDR3 length is 14 residues. The CDR3 nucleotides are TGCGCCAGCGGGGGGCTAGCGGGAGTAGGGGAGCAGTTCTTC. As protein: CASGGLAGVGEQFF.

The chain joins TRBV9 to TRBJ2-1; TRBD1 might be the D (6 bases). CDR1 is SGDLS, CDR2 YYNGEE, per germline. Trimming shortened V by 4 bases and J by 0 bases, and 14 bases separated the two germline ends. The CDR3 extends over 16 amino acids. This chain's CDR3 is CASSHPRGSSYNEQFF. CDR3 in DNA: TGTGCCAGCAGCCACCCGAGGGGGAGCTCCTACAATGAGCAGTTCTTC.

This rearrangement joins TRBV7-9 to TRBJ1-5; maybe TRBD1 (5 bases). Germline values: CDR1 SEHNR, CDR2 FQNEAQ (reference sequence). The CDR3 sequence is 13 residues long. Trimming cost V 1 base and J 6 bases, with 7 bases left between them. CDR3 protein: CASSLERGQPQHF. DNA of the CDR3: TGTGCCAGCAGCTTAGAAAGGGGTCAGCCCCAGCATTTT.

The chain is built from TRBV7-2 and TRBJ2-1, with unresolved D. The V gene lost 1 base and the J gene lost 10 bases, with 11 bases spanning the gap. CDR3 length equals 13 residues. Germline CDR1 is SGHTA and CDR2 is FQGNSA. DNA of the CDR3: TGTGCCAGCAGCTTAGGTTCGTGGTTGGAGCAGTTCTTC. It is translated as CASSLGSWLEQFF.

The chain links TRBV4-1 to TRBJ1-1, with 7 bases fitting TRBD1. Trimming removed 1 base from V and 1 base from J; junction bases left unmatched: 3. Germline CDR1 and CDR2: MGHRA and YSYEKL. CDR3 length: 15 amino acids. CDR3 amino acids: CASSQGQGGNTEAFF. The CDR3, as DNA: TGCGCCAGCAGCCAAGGACAGGGCGGGAACACTGAAGCTTTCTTT.